The next 26 T cell receptor beta chains were all read from a single sample in a study of T-cell reconstitution after alpha-beta-depleted transplantation in children. For TCRbeta, the library was prepared with unique molecular identifiers. Each CDR3 protein is one row after TCRdb ran MiXCR on the PCR reads. The sample lists about 690,000 distinct CDR3 sequences; 15% to 20% were seen once. This material consisted of PBMCs from the stem cell graft donor, taken from the stem cell graft. Receptors were obtained from a human donor who donated a stem cell graft to a child with acute myeloid leukemia.

The table lists this clonotype with many counts. V usage is TRBV20-1 and J usage is TRBJ1-6, with TRBD1 identical over 9 bases. Per germline, CDR1 DFQATT and CDR2 SNEGSKA (reference sequence). The CDR3 has 15 residues. Trimming cost V 1 base and J 10 bases; bases outside gene matches: 8. For the CDR3, the DNA is TGCAGTGCTAGAGCCACCGGGACAGGGTTGTCACCCCTCCACTTT. Protein product: CSARATGTGLSPLHF.

The chain couples TRBV11-2 to TRBJ1-1; 8 bases align to TRBD1. CDR1 is SGHAT and CDR2 is FQNNGV in the germline V gene. The V gene end was trimmed by 4 bases and the J gene end by 5 bases; junction bases not matched to a gene: 9. The CDR3 is 15 amino acids. The chain's CDR3 is CASSSGPGGLTEAFF. Written as DNA, the CDR3 is TGTGCCAGCAGCTCCGGGCCAGGGGGCCTGACTGAAGCTTTCTTT.

The genes are TRBV9 and TRBJ1-6; D ambiguous. CDR1 and CDR2 (germline): SGDLS, YYNGEE. Between the trimmed V and J ends, which lost 0 bases and 0 bases, there was a span of 7 bases. The CDR3 covers 16 residues. This chain's CDR3 is CASSVGGSSYNSPLHF. The CDR3, as DNA: TGTGCCAGCAGCGTAGGAGGAAGCTCCTATAATTCACCCCTCCACTTT.

The chain is built from TRBV12-3 or TRBV12-4 and TRBJ2-1; D perhaps matches TRBD2 (7 bases). Trimming stripped 8 bases from V and 9 bases from J, with 17 bases between. The CDR3 length is 13 residues. CDR3 sequence: CASGTRGGAEQFF. In DNA, the CDR3 is TGTGCCAGCGGGACGAGGGGGGGGGCTGAGCAGTTCTTC.

This clonotype has just a few counts. The chain recombines TRBV20-1 with TRBJ2-1; 7 positions match TRBD2. Trimming removed 2 bases from V and 0 bases from J; junction bases left unmatched: 4. The CDR3 is 15 amino acids. Germline assignment: CDR1 DFQATT and CDR2 SNEGSKA (reference sequence). CDR3 sequence: CSARKSGVSYNEQFF. The DNA for the CDR3 is TGCAGTGCTAGAAAAAGCGGGGTCTCCTACAATGAGCAGTTCTTC.

This clonotype showed up just a few times. The chain combines TRBV4-3 with TRBJ2-1; D not certain. Germline V gives CDR1 LGHNA, CDR2 YSLEER. V was trimmed by 0 bases and J by 8 bases, leaving 11 bases between them. The CDR3 is 14 residues long. Here the CDR3 DNA reads TGCGCCAGCAGCCAAGAAGCCGGAGCCCATGAGCAGTTCTTC. It specifies CASSQEAGAHEQFF.

This clonotype was recorded at least ten times. The CDR3 protein is CASSAQGFSNQPQHF. The DNA for the CDR3 is TGTGCCAGCAGCGCACAGGGTTTTAGCAATCAGCCCCAGCATTTT. The chain carries TRBV5-6 and TRBJ1-5, with D maybe TRBD1 (6 bases). Germline-derived CDR1 and CDR2 are SGHDT and YYEEEE. This CDR3 region has 15 residues. V lost 4 bases and J lost 0, with 11 bases in between.

This sequence joins TRBV18 and TRBJ2-2, with 10 bases that match TRBD2. The trim removed 0 bases at V and 5 bases at J, leaving 0 bases unmatched. The CDR3 is made up of 15 amino acids. Germline CDR1 is KGHSH and CDR2 is LQKENI. The CDR3 nucleotides are TGTGCCAGCTCACCACCGACTAGCGGGACCGGGGAGCTGTTTTTT. It yields the protein CASSPPTSGTGELFF.

The chain recombines TRBV5-1 with TRBJ2-7, with a possible D match to TRBD2 (5 bases). Germline V gene sequence: CDR1 SGHRS, CDR2 YFSETQ. The CDR3 consists of 16 residues. With 0 bases removed from V and 5 bases from J, the gap between germline ends came to 18 bases. For the CDR3, the DNA is TGCGCCAGCAGCTTGGCCGGGCTAGCAAAGGGCAACGAGCAGTACGTC. Residues: CASSLAGLAKGNEQYV.

This clonotype was seen ten or more times. The genes are TRBV7-2 and TRBJ2-1; tentative D call: TRBD2 (6 bases). The CDR3 covers 14 residues. V shed 0 bases and J shed 9 bases, with 12 bases lying between them. CDR1 is SGHTA and CDR2 is FQGNSA in the germline V gene. The chain's CDR3 is CASSLARGLREQFF. CDR3 coding DNA: TGTGCCAGCAGCTTAGCGCGGGGCCTTCGTGAGCAGTTCTTC.

In the case of this clonotype: An end of the junction does not agree with germline; a read error may underlie this. The rearrangement joins TRBV20-1 to TRBJ2-2; D remains ambiguous. CDR1 and CDR2 from the germline V gene are DFQATT and SNEGSKA (reference sequence). CDR3 size: 17 residues. CDR3 coding DNA: TGCTGTGCTATTGGGAACCAAAAGGCCTCACGGACCGGGGAGCTGTTTTTT. Encoded protein: CCAIGNQKASRTGELFF.

The sample holds many counts of this clonotype. The chain has TRBV20-1 and TRBJ2-1; D is undetermined. CDR1 and CDR2 from the germline V gene are DFQATT and SNEGSKA (reference sequence). This CDR3 contains 13 residues. V was shortened by 1 base and J by 5 bases, with 9 bases between the two germline ends. The DNA of the CDR3 is TGCAGTGCTAGAGCCCACGAGAACAATGAGCAGTTCTTC. It is translated as CSARAHENNEQFF.

This clonotype has a handful of counts. The chain links TRBV20-1 to TRBJ1-4; D possibly corresponds to TRBD1 (5 bases). V was shortened by 4 bases and J by 0 bases, with 12 bases between the two germline ends. Germline CDR1 is DFQATT and CDR2 is SNEGSKA (reference sequence). The CDR3 length is 15 residues. CDR3 nucleotides: TGCAGTGCTATACCGAGACAGTCAACTAATGAAAAACTGTTTTTT. Protein: CSAIPRQSTNEKLFF.

This clonotype was observed a few times. The genes are TRBV12-3 or TRBV12-4 and TRBJ2-2; D may be TRBD1 or TRBD2 (6 bases each). CDR3 size: 17 residues. Trimming pared 5 bases from V and 4 bases from J, leaving 20 bases between. CDR3 sequence reads: CASSPRRGIRGTGELFF. The CDR3 DNA reads TGTGCCAGCAGTCCTCGGAGGGGGATTCGAGGCACCGGGGAGCTGTTTTTT.

This clonotype has a handful of counts. This sequence joins TRBV7-2 and TRBJ1-5; 7 bases are a match to TRBD1. The germline V gene encodes CDR1 SGHTA and CDR2 FQGNSA. The CDR3 extends over 15 amino acids. With 3 bases clipped from V and 3 bases from J, the junction kept 5 bases outside the gene matches. The CDR3 loop reads CASSFDRAANQPQHF. CDR3 nucleotide sequence: TGTGCCAGCAGCTTCGACAGGGCCGCCAATCAGCCCCAGCATTTT.

The table lists this clonotype with many counts. The chain uses TRBV6-1 and TRBJ2-1; 8 bases align to TRBD1. The germline V gene encodes CDR1 MNHNS and CDR2 SASEGT. V was clipped by 6 bases and J by 6 bases; unmatched bases: 4. There are 13 residues in the CDR3. CDR3 residues: CASRPTGGNEQFF. The CDR3, as DNA: TGTGCCAGCAGGCCTACAGGGGGCAATGAGCAGTTCTTC.

The gene calls are TRBV4-3 and TRBJ2-7; D is perhaps TRBD2 (5 bases). This CDR3 contains 13 residues. Trimming cost V 0 bases and J 6 bases, with 9 bases left between them. The germline V gene encodes CDR1 LGHNA and CDR2 YSLEER. CDR3 protein: CASSQDPGSEQYF. The CDR3 DNA follows: TGCGCCAGCAGCCAAGATCCGGGGTCCGAGCAGTACTTC.

The CDR3 region has the DNA TGCAGTGCTAGAGCTCCGGGGTTTGGGGACACCGGCAGCTATGGCTACACCTTC. Translation gives CSARAPGFGDTGSYGYTF. The chain links TRBV20-1 to TRBJ1-2, with D possibly TRBD1 on 6 matching bases. Germline V lookup: CDR1 DFQATT, CDR2 SNEGSKA (reference sequence). The CDR3 has 18 amino acids. Between the trimmed V and J ends, which lost 1 base and 4 bases, there was a span of 25 bases.

The chain recombines TRBV7-9 with TRBJ2-1; D possibly corresponds to TRBD1 (5 bases). Trimming took off 4 bases at V and 5 bases at J, with 15 bases between the two ends. CDR3 length: 15 amino acids. Germline assignment: CDR1 SEHNR and CDR2 FQNEAQ (reference sequence). This chain's CDR3 is CASSSPRAGNNEQFF. DNA of the CDR3: TGTGCCAGCAGCTCACCCAGGGCAGGGAACAATGAGCAGTTCTTC.

This clonotype was seen ten or more times. The rearrangement joins TRBV20-1 to TRBJ2-3; perhaps TRBD2 as D (6 bases). Trimming took 6 bases from V and 1 from J, leaving 8 bases between them. This CDR3 has 12 residues. Germline CDR1 and CDR2: DFQATT and SNEGSKA (reference sequence). This chain's CDR3 is CSAAGRTDTQYF. CDR3 in DNA: TGCAGTGCGGCGGGGCGCACAGATACGCAGTATTTT.

This clonotype was counted ten times or more. CDR3 residues: CASSYSGGGSPLHF. The CDR3 bases are TGTGCCAGCAGTTACTCGGGAGGAGGTTCACCCCTCCACTTT. The chain joins TRBV6-5 to TRBJ1-6; D gene unclear. Trimming took off 0 bases at V and 9 bases at J, with 9 bases between the two ends. The CDR3 loop spans 14 amino acids. Germline V gene data show CDR1 as MNHEY and CDR2 as SVGAGI.

Many counts were recorded for this clonotype. V is TRBV10-2 and J is TRBJ1-1; D ambiguous. The germline V gene encodes CDR1 WSHSY and CDR2 SAAADI. The CDR3 loop spans 12 amino acids. The V end was cut by 6 bases, the J end by 11 bases, with 16 bases between. This chain's CDR3 is CASSDGWEAAFF. The CDR3 coding sequence is TGCGCCAGCAGCGACGGGTGGGAAGCGGCTTTCTTT.

The V and J genes are TRBV7-3 and TRBJ2-1; 7 bases match TRBD1. The junction had 7 bases not matched to a gene; V was cut back by 2 bases and J by 6 bases. Germline CDR1 SGHTA, CDR2 FQGTGA. CDR3 length equals 15 residues. The CDR3 sequence is CASSLDGTARNEQFF. DNA for the CDR3: TGTGCCAGCAGCTTAGATGGGACAGCTCGCAATGAGCAGTTCTTC.

The chain joins TRBV20-1 to TRBJ1-4; tentatively, D is TRBD1 (5 bases). Deletions cut 5 bases from V and 3 bases from J, with 16 bases between. Looked up from germline, CDR1 is DFQATT and CDR2 is SNEGSKA (reference sequence). The CDR3 has 15 residues. The CDR3 DNA sequence: TGCAGTGCTGGCGGGGGGTTGGCTGCTAATGAAAAACTGTTTTTT. Its translation is CSAGGGLAANEKLFF.

The gene calls are TRBV5-1 and TRBJ2-2; TRBD1 aligns across 12 bases. Germline V gives CDR1 SGHRS, CDR2 YFSETQ. The CDR3 has 17 residues. V gave up 4 bases and J gave up 6 bases; unmatched junction bases: 10. CDR3 bases: TGCGCCAGCAGCACAGGAGGGACAGGGGGCGCATCCGGGGAGCTGTTTTTT. This translates into CASSTGGTGGASGELFF.

This clonotype came up many times. The CDR3 loop is CATSRLGQGRLKTQYF. The CDR3 bases are TGTGCCACCAGCCGCCTAGGACAGGGACGGTTGAAGACCCAGTACTTC. The chain links TRBV15 to TRBJ2-5; 8 nucleotides line up with TRBD1. Germline trimming cut 5 bases from V and 6 bases from J; bases unmatched to any gene: 14. Germline V gene data show CDR1 as LNHNV and CDR2 as YYDKDF (reference sequence). The CDR3 consists of 16 residues.